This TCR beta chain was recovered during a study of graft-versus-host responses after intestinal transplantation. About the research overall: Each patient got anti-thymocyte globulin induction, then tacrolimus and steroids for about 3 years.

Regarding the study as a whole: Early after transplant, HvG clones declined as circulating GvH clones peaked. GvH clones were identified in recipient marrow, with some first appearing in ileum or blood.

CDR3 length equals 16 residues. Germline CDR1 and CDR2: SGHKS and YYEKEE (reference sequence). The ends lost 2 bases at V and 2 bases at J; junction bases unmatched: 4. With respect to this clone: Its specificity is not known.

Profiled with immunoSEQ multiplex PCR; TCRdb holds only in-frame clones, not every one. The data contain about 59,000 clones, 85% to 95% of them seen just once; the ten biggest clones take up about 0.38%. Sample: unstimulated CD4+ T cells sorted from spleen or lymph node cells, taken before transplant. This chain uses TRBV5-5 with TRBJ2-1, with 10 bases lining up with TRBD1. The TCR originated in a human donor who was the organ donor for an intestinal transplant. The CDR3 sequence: CASSLGDRGPYNEQFF. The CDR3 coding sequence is TGTGCCAGCAGCTTAGGAGACAGGGGGCCCTACAATGAGCAGTTCTTC.